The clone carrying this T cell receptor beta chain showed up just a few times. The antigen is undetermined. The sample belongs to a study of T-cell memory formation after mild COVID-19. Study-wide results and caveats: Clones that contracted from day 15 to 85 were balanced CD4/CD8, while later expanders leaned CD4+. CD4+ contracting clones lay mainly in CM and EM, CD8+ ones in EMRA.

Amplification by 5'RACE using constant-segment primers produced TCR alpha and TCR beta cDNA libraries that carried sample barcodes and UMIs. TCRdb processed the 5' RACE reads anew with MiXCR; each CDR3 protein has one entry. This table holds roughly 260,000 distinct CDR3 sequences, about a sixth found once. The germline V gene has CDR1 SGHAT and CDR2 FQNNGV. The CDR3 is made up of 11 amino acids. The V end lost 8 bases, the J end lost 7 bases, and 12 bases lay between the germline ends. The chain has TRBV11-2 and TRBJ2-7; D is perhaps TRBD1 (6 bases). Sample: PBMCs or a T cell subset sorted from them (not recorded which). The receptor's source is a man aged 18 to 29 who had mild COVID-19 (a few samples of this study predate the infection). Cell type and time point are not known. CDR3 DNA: TGTGCCAGCCGCAGGGGAAGGGAGCAGTACTTC. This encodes CASRRGREQYF.